This record covers a single T cell receptor (beta chain). Its antigen remains undetermined. Nothing much larger sits one base from this clone, and base qualities are not available. Receptor amplification or capture employed PCR. The sequencer listed for this sample is Illumina HiSeq 4000. High-throughput sequencing was used to profile the CDR3 region of the TCR beta-chain in every patient. In the original analysis: CDR3 differences across clinicopathological groups were used to build a classifier for discriminating distant-metastatic papillary thyroid cancer patients. The Shannon index was used to assess repertoire diversity, and the Morisita-Horn index was used to assess tumor-blood repertoire similarity. TCRdb reanalyzed the raw reads on its own, using fastp at Q25 for trimming and MiXCR for clone calling, and kept in-frame beta chains. Here the V and J calls rest on TCRdb's processing, not on the authors' analysis. The sample table records some 31,000 clones; over 15% of these occur just once. Just under 7% of the sample rests with the top ten.

The sample comes from a study of metastatic and nonmetastatic thyroid tumors (dated by TCRdb to the early 2020s). A note on the overall study: The researchers compared repertoires between peripheral blood samples and tumor or nodule tissue samples from patients with malignant or benign thyroid disease. Findings and caveats that apply to the study as a whole: In both blood and tumor samples, TCR beta diversity was reported to be significantly higher in malignant tumors than in benign nodules.

No treatment had been received by any patient before thyroid surgery. Patient clinical samples collected from about 2011 to 2018 were retrospectively analysed using T-cell receptor beta sequencing. The germline V gene (reference sequence) supplies CDR1 DFQATT and CDR2 SNEGSKA. The CDR3 measures 15 amino acids from cysteine to phenylalanine. CDR3 DNA only is kept here, 45 bases in frame from base 1. The junction carries 15 bases between V and J, which are trimmed by 0 bases and 4 bases respectively. The sequence was obtained from a female donor with papillary thyroid cancer or a benign thyroid nodule (not recorded which). Some clones in this sample may be carry-over from other donors' samples. The chain joins TRBV20-1 to TRBJ1-1; the best D guess is TRBD1, with 6 bases matching. Sequenced: blood. The CDR3 protein is CSARDPLGGLTEAFF. The sequenced DNA: TGCAGTGCTAGAGATCCCTTAGGGGGTCTCACTGAAGCTTTCTTT.